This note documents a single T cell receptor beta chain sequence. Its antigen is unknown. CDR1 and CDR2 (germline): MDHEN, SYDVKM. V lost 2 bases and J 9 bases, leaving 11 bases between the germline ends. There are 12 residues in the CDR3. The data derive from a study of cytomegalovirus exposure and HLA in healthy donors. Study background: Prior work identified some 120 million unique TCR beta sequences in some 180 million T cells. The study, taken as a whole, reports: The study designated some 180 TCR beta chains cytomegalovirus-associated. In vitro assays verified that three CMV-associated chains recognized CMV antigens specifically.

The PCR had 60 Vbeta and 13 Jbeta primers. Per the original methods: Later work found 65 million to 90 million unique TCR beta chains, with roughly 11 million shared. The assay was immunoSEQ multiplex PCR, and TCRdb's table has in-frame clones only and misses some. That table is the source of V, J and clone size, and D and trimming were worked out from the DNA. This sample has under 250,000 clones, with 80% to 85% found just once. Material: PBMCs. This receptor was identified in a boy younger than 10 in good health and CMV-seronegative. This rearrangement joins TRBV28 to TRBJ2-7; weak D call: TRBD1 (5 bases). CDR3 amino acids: CASSLAGSGQYF. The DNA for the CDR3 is TGTGCCAGCAGTTTAGCAGGGTCCGGGCAGTACTTC.